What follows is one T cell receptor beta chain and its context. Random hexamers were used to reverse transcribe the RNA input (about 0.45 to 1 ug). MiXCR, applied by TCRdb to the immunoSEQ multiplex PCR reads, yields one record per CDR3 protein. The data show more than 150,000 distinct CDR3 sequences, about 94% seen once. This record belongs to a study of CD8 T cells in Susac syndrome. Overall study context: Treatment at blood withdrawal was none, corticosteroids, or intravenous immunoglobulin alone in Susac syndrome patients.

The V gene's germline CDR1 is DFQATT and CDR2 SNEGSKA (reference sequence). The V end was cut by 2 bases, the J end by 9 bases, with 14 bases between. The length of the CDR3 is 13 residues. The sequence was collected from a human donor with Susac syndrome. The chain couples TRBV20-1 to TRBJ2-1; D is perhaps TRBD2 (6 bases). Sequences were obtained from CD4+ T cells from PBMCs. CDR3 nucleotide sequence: TGCAGTGCTAGATTGCTAGCGCGGGCTGAGCAGTTCTTC. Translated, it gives CSARLLARAEQFF.